The 11 T cell receptor beta chains below were found in one sample sequenced in a study of T cells after yellow fever vaccination. TCRdb reanalysed the 5' RACE reads using MiXCR and keeps one entry per CDR3 protein. The sample records around 250,000 distinct CDR3 sequences, over 4.5% being singletons. The sample here was CD4+ T cells sorted from PBMCs, taken on the day of the yellow fever booster vaccination. The receptors stem from a man aged 18 to 35 who received the YFV17D yellow fever vaccine.

There are many counts of this clonotype. This sequence joins TRBV7-2 and TRBJ1-2; D unresolved. In germline, CDR1 is SGHTA, CDR2 FQGNSA. The CDR3 has 12 residues. V lost 2 bases to trimming and J lost 8 bases, with 9 bases between them. CDR3 loop: CASSLLQSGYTF. The CDR3 bases are TGTGCCAGCAGCTTACTACAATCCGGCTACACCTTC.

This clonotype has more than one count but fewer than ten. An end of the junction does not agree with germline; a read error may underlie this. This chain links TRBV6-2 or TRBV6-3 with TRBJ2-4, with D perhaps matching TRBD1 or TRBD2 (5 bases each). Per the germline V gene, CDR1 is MNHEY and CDR2 is SVGEGT. The CDR3 has 11 residues. The CDR3 spells CASSAGTAAAF. In DNA form, the CDR3 reads TGTGCCAGCAGCGCCGGGACGGCCGCCGCCTTC.

This clonotype has ten or more counts. The chain links TRBV28 to TRBJ1-1; D perhaps matches TRBD1 (6 bases). Germline CDR1 and CDR2: MDHEN and SYDVKM. V was shortened by 3 bases and J by 7 bases, with 9 bases between the two germline ends. This CDR3 has 12 residues. The CDR3 spells CASSFSRGEAFF. CDR3 DNA: TGTGCCAGCAGTTTCTCCAGGGGTGAAGCTTTCTTT.

This chain joins TRBV11-2 and TRBJ2-3, with D unresolved. This CDR3 is 13 amino acids long. The V end was cut by 3 bases, the J end by 3 bases, with 7 bases between. CDR1 and CDR2 (germline): SGHAT, FQNNGV. CDR3 amino acids: CASSFFATDTQYF. The CDR3 nucleotides are TGTGCCAGCAGCTTCTTCGCGACAGATACGCAGTATTTT.

This clonotype was picked up many times. The chain links TRBV7-9 to TRBJ2-3, with D tentatively TRBD1 or TRBD2 (5 bases each). CDR3 length: 14 amino acids. Germline CDR1 reads SEHNR; CDR2 reads FQNEAQ (reference sequence). With 2 bases removed from V and 1 base from J, the gap between germline ends came to 7 bases. As DNA, the CDR3 is TGTGCCAGCAGCTTAATGGGGGGCACAGATACGCAGTATTTT. Translating it yields CASSLMGGTDTQYF.

This rearrangement joins TRBV6-2 or TRBV6-3 to TRBJ2-1; 10 bases line up with TRBD2. Germline CDR1 is MNHEY and CDR2 is SVGEGT. V lost 2 bases to trimming and J lost 2 bases; unmatched junction nucleotides: 6. The CDR3 totals 17 residues. This CDR3 reads CASSYVPLAGAYNEQFF. The CDR3 region has the DNA TGTGCCAGCAGTTACGTCCCTCTAGCGGGAGCCTACAATGAGCAGTTCTTC.

This clonotype was found many times. The chain has TRBV5-1 and TRBJ1-1; D unclear. The germline gives CDR1 SGHRS, CDR2 YFSETQ. The V end lost 0 bases, the J end lost 0 bases, and 15 bases lay between the germline ends. CDR3 length: 17 amino acids. In nucleotides, the CDR3 is TGCGCCAGCAGCTTGGGTGGCAGATCCTATATGAACACTGAAGCTTTCTTT. Translation: CASSLGGRSYMNTEAFF.

This clonotype was picked up a small number of times. The chain recombines TRBV12-3 or TRBV12-4 with TRBJ1-5, with D maybe TRBD1 (6 bases). The V and J ends lost 3 bases and 2 bases respectively, with 11 bases between them. The CDR3 is 15 residues long. This CDR3 reads CASSFDGGGNQPQHF. In DNA, the CDR3 is TGTGCCAGCAGTTTTGACGGGGGCGGCAATCAGCCCCAGCATTTT.

This clonotype was picked up many times. The gene calls are TRBV4-1 and TRBJ2-5; either TRBD1 or TRBD2 may supply D (5 bases each). Trimming stripped 0 bases from V and 3 bases from J, with 8 bases between. The germline gives CDR1 MGHRA, CDR2 YSYEKL. The CDR3 is 14 residues long. Here the CDR3 DNA reads TGCGCCAGCAGCCAAGATCGGGGCGAAGAGACCCAGTACTTC. It translates to CASSQDRGEETQYF.

This clonotype was detected only a few times. The J gene is TRBJ2-5, the V gene TRBV29-1; TRBD2 matches 11 bases. V lost 4 bases and J lost 4; bases outside the gene matches: 5. Germline CDR1 is SQVTM and CDR2 is ANQGSEA. The CDR3 is 14 residues long. For the CDR3, the DNA is TGCAGCGTTGGTATAGCGGGGGGGCGAGAGACCCAGTACTTC. Protein: CSVGIAGGRETQYF.

The chain employs TRBV7-3 and TRBJ2-3; D perhaps matches TRBD2 (5 bases). CDR3 length: 14 residues. The V gene's germline CDR1 is SGHTA and CDR2 FQGTGA. Trimming removed 5 bases at V and 4 bases at J, with 13 bases between. The CDR3 loop reads CASSLAPGPDTQYF. For the CDR3, the DNA is TGTGCCAGCAGCCTAGCCCCGGGCCCAGATACGCAGTATTTT.